This T cell receptor beta chain originates from a study of blood T cell repertoires in COVID-19. Using immunoSEQ multiplex PCR, the repertoire was profiled, and TCRdb retains in-frame clones only, with some absent. The sample records around 90,000 clones, 80% to 95% being singletons. The CDR3 contains 13 residues. V was clipped by 3 bases and J by 7 bases; unmatched bases: 4. Sequencing used peripheral blood. This TCR came from a woman aged 60-70 years with active COVID-19. V gene TRBV12-3 or TRBV12-4 combines with J gene TRBJ1-2; 8 nucleotides agree with TRBD1. The CDR3 region is CASSFGQGVGYTF. The CDR3 nucleotides are TGTGCCAGCAGTTTTGGACAGGGCGTTGGCTACACCTTC.